Below are 20 T cell receptor beta chains sequenced from a single sample in a study of shared clonotypes between healthy human individuals. The repertoire was sequenced with immunoSEQ multiplex PCR; TCRdb's copy has only in-frame clones and lacks some. Among 2,500,000 or so clones listed, around 90% were seen once. Source material: naive CD4+ T cells sorted from blood. Subset denoted: CD45RA+ positively selected. These receptors all come from a man between 18 and 29 years old in good health.

This chain connects TRBV6-1 to TRBJ1-2; D perhaps matches TRBD1 (5 bases). The V end lost 6 bases, the J end lost 7 bases, and 18 bases lay between the germline ends. Germline CDR1 and CDR2: MNHNS and SASEGT. The length of the CDR3 is 14 residues. CDR3 amino acids: CASSRKGLPLGYTF. CDR3 in DNA: TGTGCCAGCAGCCGCAAGGGACTCCCCCTTGGCTACACCTTC.

The CDR3 nucleotides read TGCGCCAGCAGCCAAGCTGGGGACAGGGCGAACACCGGGGAGCTGTTTTTT. Amino acids: CASSQAGDRANTGELFF. The rearrangement joins TRBV4-1 to TRBJ2-2; 9 positions match TRBD1. J gave up 0 bases and V 1 base, and 3 bases lay outside the gene matches. Germline CDR1 is MGHRA and CDR2 is YSYEKL. The CDR3 spans 17 residues.

The J gene is TRBJ1-6, the V gene TRBV7-9; TRBD1 agrees at 9 bases. The ends lost 6 bases at V and 7 bases at J; junction bases unmatched: 10. The CDR3 is 16 amino acids. Per germline, CDR1 SEHNR and CDR2 FQNEAQ (reference sequence). Here the CDR3 DNA reads TGTGCCAGCAGTCTACAGGGGGCGGTAAGAAATTCACCCCTCCACTTT. This gives the protein CASSLQGAVRNSPLHF. The full variable domain, in which reference TRBV7-9 and TRBJ1-6 provide the parts outside the CDR3, is DTGVSQNPRHKITKRGQNVTFRCDPISEHNRLYWYRQTLGQGPEFLTYFQNEAQLEKSRLLSDRFSAERPKGSFSTLEIQRTEQGDSAMYLCASSLQGAVRNSPLHFGNGTRLTVT.

The chain links TRBV18 to TRBJ2-5, with 8 bases that match TRBD1. The CDR3 extends over 16 amino acids. The germline gives CDR1 KGHSH, CDR2 LQKENI. Trimming cost V 4 bases and J 5 bases; bases outside gene matches: 12. The CDR3 nucleotides read TGTGCCAGCTCACGATCCGGGACAGGAGTCGGGGAGACCCAGTACTTC. It yields the protein CASSRSGTGVGETQYF.

Details on this clone: Other DNA variants within this sample encode the same CDR3. The CDR3 DNA reads TGTGCCAGCAGCTTAGCGCGTACAGGAGGTCAAGAGACCCAGTACTTC. Translated, it gives CASSLARTGGQETQYF. The chain employs TRBV7-2 and TRBJ2-5; D possibly matches TRBD1 or TRBD2 (5 bases each). CDR1 is SGHTA, CDR2 FQGNSA, per germline. CDR3 length: 16 residues. Between the trimmed V and J ends, which lost 0 bases and 2 bases, there was a span of 13 bases.

The rearrangement links TRBV2 to TRBJ1-4, with 7 nucleotides matching TRBD1. V gave up 6 bases and J gave up 8 bases; unmatched junction bases: 12. This CDR3 is built from 15 residues. Germline V gives CDR1 SNHLY, CDR2 FYNNEI. CDR3 coding DNA: TGTGCCAGCAGGATACAGGGGACGGGAAAAGAAAAACTGTTTTTT. It is translated as CASRIQGTGKEKLFF. The entire variable domain, with the rest obtained from reference TRBV2 and TRBJ1-4, is as follows: EPEVTQTPSHQVTQMGQEVILRCVPISNHLYFYWYRQILGQKVEFLVSFYNNEISEKSEIFDDQFSVERPDGSNFTLKIRSTKLEDSAMYFCASRIQGTGKEKLFFGSGTQLSVL.

This chain joins TRBV9 and TRBJ2-2, with D tentatively TRBD1 (6 bases). With 2 bases removed from V and 2 bases from J, the gap between germline ends came to 19 bases. This CDR3 has 18 amino acids. Germline V CDR1 and CDR2: SGDLS, YYNGEE. The CDR3 spells CASSVHAGGQKNTGELFF. The DNA of the CDR3 is TGTGCCAGCAGCGTGCACGCCGGTGGACAGAAAAACACCGGGGAGCTGTTTTTT.

The CDR3 DNA follows: TGTGCCAGCAGTTCATACACAGGGGCGGGGTATGGCTACACCTTC. This translates into CASSSYTGAGYGYTF. The rearrangement joins TRBV6-6 to TRBJ1-2, with 7 nucleotides matching TRBD1. This CDR3 contains 15 residues. From germline, CDR1 is MNHNY and CDR2 SVGAGI (reference sequence). Germline trimming cut 4 bases from V and 5 bases from J; bases unmatched to any gene: 10.

This clone was seen a handful of times. This sequence joins TRBV18 and TRBJ1-1; TRBD1 is a possible D gene (5 bases). The CDR3 totals 16 residues. V was cut by 3 bases and J by 0 bases, with 14 bases left in between. Germline V gene lookup returns CDR1 KGHSH and CDR2 LQKENI. DNA of the CDR3: TGTGCCAGCTCACCGGCTACCCAGGGATTGAACACTGAAGCTTTCTTT. This sequence encodes CASSPATQGLNTEAFF. Full variable domain (rest looked up from reference TRBV18 and TRBJ1-1): NAGVMQNPRHLVRRRGQEARLRCSPMKGHSHVYWYRQLPEEGLKFMVYLQKENIIDESGMPKERFSAEFPKEGPSILRIQQVVRGDSAAYFCASSPATQGLNTEAFFGQGTRLTVV.

The chain carries TRBV6-6 and TRBJ2-5; TRBD2 agrees at 7 bases. The CDR3 runs to 14 residues. Unmatched junction bases numbered 10, after V lost 8 bases and J lost 4 bases. Germline-derived CDR1 and CDR2 are MNHNY and SVGAGI (reference sequence). CDR3 bases: TGTGCCAGCGCCCGGGGGGTCGGTGGAGAGACCCAGTACTTC. Translation: CASARGVGGETQYF.

V usage is TRBV9 and J usage is TRBJ2-7; no definite D call. Germline V gives CDR1 SGDLS, CDR2 YYNGEE. V gave up 1 base and J gave up 0 bases, with 8 bases separating them. The CDR3 consists of 14 residues. The DNA of the CDR3 is TGTGCCAGCAGCGTACTTCCAGGCTCCTACGAGCAGTACTTC. As protein: CASSVLPGSYEQYF.

The rearrangement uses TRBV5-1 and TRBJ2-5, with D uncertain. Germline V gene lookup returns CDR1 SGHRS and CDR2 YFSETQ. With 0 bases removed from V and 0 bases from J, the gap between germline ends came to 9 bases. CDR3 length equals 15 residues. The CDR3 DNA reads as TGCGCCAGCAGCTTGGCCGAAGGGTACCAAGAGACCCAGTACTTC. Its translation: CASSLAEGYQETQYF.

The chain carries TRBV5-4 and TRBJ1-2, with 7 nucleotides matching TRBD1. V shed 2 bases, J shed 7 bases, and the junction held 8 bases outside the gene matches. Germline V CDR1 and CDR2: SGHNT, YYREEE (reference sequence). This CDR3 is 14 amino acids long. The DNA of the CDR3 is TGTGCCAGCAGCTTAGTGGAGGGGGCTGGTGGCTACACCTTC. This translates into CASSLVEGAGGYTF.

The genes are TRBV27 and TRBJ2-7; the D gene is possibly TRBD2 (6 bases). V was cut by 3 bases and J by 3 bases, with 12 bases left in between. The CDR3 contains 14 residues. CDR1 is MNHEY and CDR2 is SMNVEV in the germline V gene (reference sequence). DNA for the CDR3: TGTGCCAGCAGTTTGGGGGGAAGCGGCTACGAGCAGTACTTC. It encodes CASSLGGSGYEQYF.

Points on this clone: The sample has other DNA sequences that encode this CDR3 too. This chain connects TRBV6-6 to TRBJ2-3; 9 bases match TRBD1. J gave up 3 bases and V 6 bases, and 1 base lay outside the gene matches. Germline V CDR1 and CDR2: MNHNY, SVGAGI (reference sequence). The CDR3 has 13 amino acids. In nucleotides, the CDR3 is TGTGCCAGCAGGACAGGGGGTACAGATACGCAGTATTTT. It translates to CASRTGGTDTQYF.

As to this clone: Other DNA sequences from this sample encode an identical CDR3 as well. V is TRBV11-2 and J is TRBJ2-1, with 7 bases matching TRBD1. CDR3 size: 15 residues. From germline, CDR1 is SGHAT and CDR2 FQNNGV. V lost 1 base, J lost 4 bases, and 4 bases stayed unmatched. CDR3 bases: TGTGCCAGCAGCTTAGGACAGGGAAGTTACAATGAGCAGTTCTTC. It encodes CASSLGQGSYNEQFF. The variable domain in full, completed from reference TRBV11-2 and TRBJ2-1, reads EAGVAQSPRYKIIEKRQSVAFWCNPISGHATLYWYQQILGQGPKLLIQFQNNGVVDDSQLPKDRFSAERLKGVDSTLKIQPAKLEDSAVYLCASSLGQGSYNEQFFGPGTRLTVL.

This chain joins TRBV5-4 and TRBJ2-5, with D hard to call. The V gene lost 4 bases and the J gene lost 2 bases, with 15 bases spanning the gap. CDR3 length: 15 residues. The germline V gene has CDR1 SGHNT and CDR2 YYREEE (reference sequence). The CDR3 region has the DNA TGTGCCAGCAGCCACCGGATGGAGCAGCAAGAGACCCAGTACTTC. As protein: CASSHRMEQQETQYF.

The chain combines TRBV19 with TRBJ1-3, with 8 bases lining up with TRBD1. V was clipped by 5 bases and J by 8 bases; unmatched bases: 8. Per germline, CDR1 LNHDA and CDR2 SQIVND (reference sequence). This CDR3 has 14 amino acids. CDR3 amino acids: CASSSDRARDTIYF. The CDR3 DNA is TGTGCCAGTAGTTCGGACAGGGCCCGGGACACCATATATTTT.

This chain links TRBV7-2 with TRBJ1-5, with TRBD1 matching over 7 bases. V shed 5 bases and J 4 bases; nucleotides not matched to a gene: 17. This CDR3 region has 18 residues. Per the germline V gene, CDR1 is SGHTA and CDR2 is FQGNSA. The CDR3 DNA reads TGTGCCAGCAGCCCCACCCCTCTAGGACAGGTAGGAAATCAGCCCCAGCATTTT. Translated, it gives CASSPTPLGQVGNQPQHF.

The chain couples TRBV5-1 to TRBJ1-5; the match to TRBD1 covers 7 bases. The CDR3 spans 16 residues. Germline values: CDR1 SGHRS, CDR2 YFSETQ. Unmatched junction bases numbered 10, after V lost 4 bases and J lost 3 bases. The CDR3 spells CASSTGDRDTNQPQHF. CDR3 nucleotides: TGCGCCAGCAGCACCGGAGACAGGGATACCAATCAGCCCCAGCATTTT.